The 20 T cell receptor beta chains reported below all come from one sample, sequenced in a study of blood T cell repertoires in COVID-19. Some clones are missing from TCRdb's copy, which holds only in-frame ones; the method was immunoSEQ multiplex PCR. The repertoire holds over 200,000 clones, about 90% seen once, with under 2% in the top ten. Sequenced sample: peripheral blood. The receptors originated from a man aged 40-49 years with active or convalescent COVID-19.

The chain links TRBV2 to TRBJ2-6; 9 bases are a match to TRBD2. The J segment lost 2 bases and the V segment lost 9 bases, leaving 14 bases of the junction unmatched. Germline V gives CDR1 SNHLY, CDR2 FYNNEI. There are 18 residues in the CDR3. The CDR3 loop reads CARAAQREVLPGANVLTF. In DNA, the CDR3 is TGTGCCAGGGCTGCCCAGCGGGAGGTACTCCCTGGGGCCAACGTCCTGACTTTC.

Remarks on this clone: The sample carries other DNA sequences with the same CDR3. The V call is TRBV9, the J call TRBJ1-2, with D possibly matching TRBD1 (6 bases). Germline V gene lookup returns CDR1 SGDLS and CDR2 YYNGEE. V was shortened by 0 bases and J by 5 bases, with 14 bases between the two germline ends. CDR3 length: 15 amino acids. CDR3 residues: CASSVVPGVGYGYTF. CDR3 DNA: TGTGCCAGCAGCGTAGTTCCAGGGGTAGGTTATGGCTACACCTTC.

This clone appeared a single time. The V and J genes are TRBV5-4 and TRBJ2-3; D is undetermined. Germline V gives CDR1 SGHNT, CDR2 YYREEE (reference sequence). V lost 0 bases and J 5 bases, leaving 4 bases between the germline ends. The CDR3 has 12 amino acids. The CDR3 DNA follows: TGTGCCAGCAGCTTGGCCGGAGATACGCAGTATTTT. Translating it yields CASSLAGDTQYF.

V usage is TRBV9 and J usage is TRBJ1-6; TRBD1 aligns across 8 bases. With V trimmed by 7 bases and J by 7 bases, 4 bases remained unmatched. The CDR3 extends over 13 amino acids. Germline assignment: CDR1 SGDLS and CDR2 YYNGEE. DNA for the CDR3: TGTGCCAGCGGGCAGGGGGCAAATTCACCCCTCCACTTT. This encodes CASGQGANSPLHF. Drawing the rest from reference TRBV9 and TRBJ1-6, the complete variable domain is DSGVTQTPKHLITATGQRVTLRCSPRSGDLSVYWYQQSLDQGLQFLIQYYNGEERAKGNILERFSAQQFPDLHSELNLSSLELGDSALYFCASGQGANSPLHFGNGTRLTVT.

The V call is TRBV10-1, the J call TRBJ2-2; 11 bases align to TRBD2. Per the germline V gene, CDR1 is WNHNN and CDR2 is SYGVQD (reference sequence). V shed 5 bases and J 2 bases; nucleotides not matched to a gene: 7. The length of the CDR3 is 17 residues. CDR3: CASSPLAGGPNTGELFF. CDR3 bases: TGCGCCAGCAGTCCTTTAGCGGGAGGGCCAAACACCGGGGAGCTGTTTTTT.

The gene calls are TRBV7-3 and TRBJ2-1; 12 nucleotides line up with TRBD2. The ends lost 5 bases at V and 9 bases at J; junction bases unmatched: 8. This CDR3 is built from 15 residues. The germline CDR1 and CDR2 sequences are SGHTA and FQGTGA. The DNA for the CDR3 is TGTGCCAGCAGCCCTACTAGCGGGGGGCCCTTTGAGCAGTTCTTC. Protein product: CASSPTSGGPFEQFF.

The gene calls are TRBV12-3 or TRBV12-4 and TRBJ2-1, with 7 bases matching TRBD2. The junction had 5 bases not matched to a gene; V was cut back by 7 bases and J by 5 bases. The CDR3 loop spans 13 amino acids. The CDR3 here is CASTWGGDNEQFF. CDR3 DNA sequence: TGTGCCAGCACCTGGGGGGGGGACAATGAGCAGTTCTTC.

V usage is TRBV4-1 and J usage is TRBJ1-3, with TRBD1 matching 8 bases. The V and J ends lost 4 bases and 2 bases, in that order; junction bases with no gene match: 1. CDR1 is MGHRA and CDR2 is YSYEKL in the germline V gene. The CDR3 totals 14 residues. For the CDR3, the DNA is TGCGCCAGCAGCCCGACAGGGGCTGGAAACACCATATATTTT. This translates into CASSPTGAGNTIYF.

The chain has TRBV9 and TRBJ1-1; TRBD1 aligns across 7 bases. CDR3 length: 12 residues. The germline gives CDR1 SGDLS, CDR2 YYNGEE. With V trimmed by 7 bases and J by 7 bases, 7 bases remained unmatched. CDR3 sequence: CASDRDRGEAFF. CDR3 sequence (DNA): TGTGCCAGCGACCGGGACAGAGGTGAAGCTTTCTTT.

The chain is built from TRBV5-1 and TRBJ2-7; 10 positions agree with TRBD1. Germline loops: CDR1 SGHRS, CDR2 YFSETQ. The CDR3 covers 14 residues. V shed 4 bases, J shed 5 bases, and the junction held 6 bases outside the gene matches. CDR3 coding DNA: TGCGCCAGCAGCCTGACAGGGGGCTCGAACGAGCAGTACTTC. This gives the protein CASSLTGGSNEQYF.

This chain joins TRBV28 and TRBJ1-6; 10 nucleotides line up with TRBD1. Unmatched junction bases numbered 7, after V lost 5 bases and J lost 6 bases. Germline V gene data show CDR1 as MDHEN and CDR2 as SYDVKM. CDR3 length: 16 residues. The chain's CDR3 is CASSLWTGGVNSPLHF. The CDR3 nucleotides are TGTGCCAGCAGTCTCTGGACAGGGGGAGTTAATTCACCCCTCCACTTT.

This chain connects TRBV2 to TRBJ2-6, with D tentatively TRBD2 (7 bases). Germline assignment: CDR1 SNHLY and CDR2 FYNNEI. CDR3 length equals 15 residues. Trimming pared 5 bases from V and 4 bases from J, leaving 12 bases between. Here the CDR3 reads CASSTRGAGANVLTF. In DNA form, the CDR3 reads TGTGCCAGCAGTACCCGGGGGGCCGGGGCCAACGTCCTGACTTTC.

The gene calls are TRBV6-5 and TRBJ1-2; D call uncertain. This CDR3 spans 13 amino acids. V lost 5 bases and J lost 7, with 14 bases in between. Germline CDR1 MNHEY, CDR2 SVGAGI. The CDR3: CASSTGREVGYTF. CDR3 sequence (DNA): TGTGCCAGCAGTACCGGCCGCGAGGTTGGCTACACCTTC.

This clone has a single count. The V gene is TRBV29-1, the J gene TRBJ1-4; TRBD1 is a possible D gene (5 bases). Germline CDR1 is SQVTM and CDR2 is ANQGSEA. The ends were cut back, 7 bases at V and 6 bases at J, with 9 bases in the middle. The CDR3 runs to 11 residues. CDR3 in DNA: TGCAGCGCCTCCAGGGATGAAAAACTGTTTTTT. Its translation is CSASRDEKLFF.

The rearrangement joins TRBV28 to TRBJ2-2, with D maybe TRBD2 (5 bases). The germline gives CDR1 MDHEN, CDR2 SYDVKM. V dropped 8 bases and J dropped 0 bases, with 10 bases sitting between them. The CDR3 spans 14 residues. CDR3 sequence: CASASGTNTGELFF. CDR3 sequence (DNA): TGTGCCAGCGCTTCGGGAACGAACACCGGGGAGCTGTTTTTT.

The gene calls are TRBV5-4 and TRBJ1-4; perhaps TRBD1 as D (6 bases). The CDR3 has 15 amino acids. Germline CDR1 is SGHNT and CDR2 is YYREEE (reference sequence). Trimming stripped 3 bases from V and 7 bases from J, with 16 bases between. CDR3 loop: CASSWGRGAAEKLFF. Here the CDR3 DNA reads TGTGCCAGCAGCTGGGGTCGGGGGGCGGCTGAAAAACTGTTTTTT.

The genes are TRBV7-2 and TRBJ2-4; 10 bases are shared with TRBD1. The CDR3 extends over 15 amino acids. J was trimmed by 7 bases and V by 6 bases; bases with no gene match: 9. Germline CDR1 and CDR2: SGHTA and FQGNSA. The CDR3 coding sequence is TGTGCCAGCAGTCGCCCGGGACAGGGGCTTAACATTCAGTACTTC. As protein: CASSRPGQGLNIQYF.

This clone was seen only once. This rearrangement joins TRBV24-1 to TRBJ1-1; D ambiguous. The length of the CDR3 is 12 residues. Germline CDR1 is KGHDR and CDR2 is SFDVKD. The V end was cut by 6 bases, the J end by 7 bases, with 11 bases between. Here the CDR3 DNA reads TGTGCCACCAGTCCGAGAGTCCTTGAAGCTTTCTTT. Its translation: CATSPRVLEAFF.

The V call is TRBV30, the J call TRBJ1-1, with TRBD1 as a possible D gene (6 bases). The CDR3 contains 13 residues. V lost 4 bases, J lost 3 bases, and 12 bases lay in between. From germline, CDR1 is GTSNPN and CDR2 SVGIG (reference sequence). The CDR3 spells CAWTGTSDTEAFF. As DNA, the CDR3 is TGTGCCTGGACCGGGACATCCGACACTGAAGCTTTCTTT.

The V and J genes are TRBV13 and TRBJ2-7; 7 positions agree with TRBD2. V lost 0 bases to trimming and J lost 12 bases; unmatched junction nucleotides: 8. Germline V gene sequence: CDR1 PRHDT, CDR2 FYEKMQ (reference sequence). This CDR3 contains 13 residues. In DNA form, the CDR3 reads TGTGCCAGCAGCTTAGGGCGGGGGACCGAGGGGTACTTC. This encodes CASSLGRGTEGYF.